This entry lists 20 T cell receptor beta chains sequenced from one sample in a study of blood T cell repertoires in COVID-19. The protocol was immunoSEQ multiplex PCR, while the TCRdb copy is restricted to in-frame clones and leaves out a portion. The table records roughly 40,000 clones, about 89% of them present only once. Sequenced sample: peripheral blood. The receptors were sampled from a human donor in a cohort sampled during active COVID-19.

This sequence joins TRBV19 and TRBJ2-1; a possible D gene is TRBD2 (7 bases). Germline V CDR1 and CDR2: LNHDA, SQIVND (reference sequence). The CDR3 sequence is 14 residues long. Trimming shortened V by 5 bases and J by 7 bases, and 15 bases separated the two germline ends. The CDR3: CASSGRGRGNEQFF. The DNA for the CDR3 is TGTGCCAGTAGTGGGAGGGGGAGAGGGAATGAGCAGTTCTTC.

The genes are TRBV19 and TRBJ1-1; D unclear. Germline CDR1 reads LNHDA; CDR2 reads SQIVND (reference sequence). The CDR3 is 13 residues long. Trimming took 4 bases from V and 1 from J, leaving 7 bases between them. CDR3 in amino acids: CASSSTRNTEAFF. As DNA, the CDR3 is TGTGCCAGTAGTAGCACACGGAACACTGAAGCTTTCTTT. Filled out from reference TRBV19 and TRBJ1-1, the complete variable domain reads DGGITQSPKYLFRKEGQNVTLSCEQNLNHDAMYWYRQDPGQGLRLIYYSQIVNDFQKGDIAEGYSVSREKKESFPLTVTSAQKNPTAFYLCASSSTRNTEAFFGQGTRLTVV.

This clone was detected a few times. The chain couples TRBV27 to TRBJ1-2, with unresolved D. Germline V gene data show CDR1 as MNHEY and CDR2 as SMNVEV (reference sequence). The CDR3 consists of 16 residues. Trimming cost V 2 bases and J 0 bases, with 13 bases left between them. The CDR3 spells CASSLSLPLANYGYTF. As DNA, the CDR3 is TGTGCCAGCAGTTTAAGCCTTCCCCTAGCTAACTATGGCTACACCTTC.

The chain has TRBV7-2 and TRBJ1-6; D unclear. The germline V and J ends were trimmed by 5 bases and 14 bases, with 16 bases remaining between them. This CDR3 spans 13 amino acids. Per the germline V gene, CDR1 is SGHTA and CDR2 is FQGNSA. CDR3 nucleotides: TGTGCCAGCAGCCGGGCACGTGAGGGAGCCCTCCACTTT. Its protein is CASSRAREGALHF.

This sequence joins TRBV27 and TRBJ2-7, with TRBD1 matching over 11 bases. CDR1 and CDR2 from the germline V gene are MNHEY and SMNVEV (reference sequence). V gave up 3 bases and J gave up 0 bases; unmatched junction bases: 4. The CDR3 totals 16 residues. CDR3 coding DNA: TGTGCCAGCAGTTTGAGGGGGACAGGGGGCTCCTACGAGCAGTACTTC. The encoded protein is CASSLRGTGGSYEQYF.

The chain carries TRBV11-2 and TRBJ2-1; TRBD2 matches at 7 bases. V lost 3 bases to trimming and J lost 1 base; unmatched junction nucleotides: 6. Germline loops: CDR1 SGHAT, CDR2 FQNNGV. This CDR3 has 16 residues. The CDR3 sequence is CASSFEAGDSYNEQFF. The CDR3 nucleotides read TGTGCCAGCAGCTTCGAGGCGGGAGATTCCTACAATGAGCAGTTCTTC.

J is TRBJ2-7 and V is TRBV29-1, with 8 bases lining up with TRBD2. Germline lookup yields CDR1 SQVTM and CDR2 ANQGSEA. J gave up 2 bases and V 1 base, and 1 base lay outside the gene matches. CDR3 size: 13 residues. Here the CDR3 reads CSVEAAGAYEQYF. Here the CDR3 DNA reads TGCAGCGTTGAAGCAGCGGGGGCCTACGAGCAGTACTTC.

V is TRBV6-5 and J is TRBJ2-7; 9 bases fit TRBD2. The junction had 5 bases not matched to a gene; V was cut back by 5 bases and J by 3 bases. Germline-derived CDR1 and CDR2 are MNHEY and SVGAGI. The CDR3 consists of 14 residues. In nucleotides, the CDR3 is TGTGCCAGCAGTACCGGGACTAGCAGCTACGAGCAGTACTTC. Protein product: CASSTGTSSYEQYF.

The gene calls are TRBV30 and TRBJ1-2; D remains ambiguous. The V gene lost 0 bases and the J gene lost 3 bases, with 17 bases spanning the gap. CDR3 length: 16 amino acids. Germline assignment: CDR1 GTSNPN and CDR2 SVGIG (reference sequence). For the CDR3, the DNA is TGTGCCTGGAGTGTACGGCGGGTATCTTTGGACTATGGCTACACCTTC. Amino acid sequence: CAWSVRRVSLDYGYTF.

As regards this clone: This sample includes further DNA sequences coding for the same CDR3. The chain carries TRBV6-5 and TRBJ1-2; 7 nucleotides line up with TRBD1. V lost 2 bases, J lost 8 bases, and 8 bases stayed unmatched. CDR3 length: 14 amino acids. Germline assignment: CDR1 MNHEY and CDR2 SVGAGI. CDR3: CASSYGTELGGYTF. DNA for the CDR3: TGTGCCAGCAGTTACGGGACAGAGCTGGGCGGCTACACCTTC.

The chain couples TRBV5-1 to TRBJ2-7; the match to TRBD2 covers 9 bases. V was pared by 0 bases and J by 4 bases, with 2 bases of the junction left unmatched. From germline, CDR1 is SGHRS and CDR2 YFSETQ. The CDR3 sequence is 14 residues long. The CDR3 region has the DNA TGCGCCAGCAGCTTGGGACTAGCGGAATACGAGCAGTACTTC. This sequence encodes CASSLGLAEYEQYF. The full variable domain, in which reference TRBV5-1 and TRBJ2-7 provide the parts outside the CDR3, is KAGVTQTPRYLIKTRGQQVTLSCSPISGHRSVSWYQQTPGQGLQFLFEYFSETQRNKGNFPGRFSGRQFSNSRSEMNVSTLELGDSALYLCASSLGLAEYEQYFGPGTRLTVT.

The rearrangement uses TRBV6-5 and TRBJ1-6, with TRBD1 matching over 7 bases. The CDR3 totals 15 residues. The V gene end was trimmed by 6 bases and the J gene end by 0 bases; junction bases not matched to a gene: 2. CDR1 and CDR2 (germline): MNHEY, SVGAGI. CDR3 sequence: CASRTGDSYNSPLHF. In nucleotides, the CDR3 is TGTGCCAGCAGAACAGGGGACTCCTATAATTCACCCCTCCACTTT.

The table lists this clone with a few counts. V usage is TRBV9 and J usage is TRBJ2-2; D may be TRBD1 (7 bases). Germline CDR1 SGDLS, CDR2 YYNGEE. V was cut by 6 bases and J by 4 bases, with 16 bases left in between. This CDR3 is 15 amino acids long. The CDR3 DNA reads TGTGCCAGCAAACCTGCAGGGGGGACCACCGGGGAGCTGTTTTTT. This encodes CASKPAGGTTGELFF.

The chain joins TRBV10-1 to TRBJ2-5; 8 bases are shared with TRBD2. Germline V gene lookup returns CDR1 WNHNN and CDR2 SYGVQD (reference sequence). The CDR3 has 16 residues. The V and J ends lost 4 bases and 0 bases, in that order; junction bases with no gene match: 7. CDR3 nucleotide sequence: TGCGCCAGCAGTGGAGTAGCGGGAACCTACCAAGAGACCCAGTACTTC. Its protein is CASSGVAGTYQETQYF.

The rearrangement joins TRBV7-2 to TRBJ2-1; 12 positions match TRBD2. Germline lookup yields CDR1 SGHTA and CDR2 FQGNSA. CDR3 length equals 15 residues. Trimming took 3 bases from V and 4 from J; bases not matched to a gene: 1. The CDR3 loop is CASSLLAGGYNEQFF. In DNA form, the CDR3 reads TGTGCCAGCAGCTTGCTAGCGGGGGGGTACAATGAGCAGTTCTTC. Full variable domain (outside the CDR3, taken from reference TRBV7-2 and TRBJ2-1): GAGVSQSPSNKVTEKGKDVELRCDPISGHTALYWYRQSLGQGLEFLIYFQGNSAPDKSGLPSDRFSAERTGGSVSTLTIQRTQQEDSAVYLCASSLLAGGYNEQFFGPGTRLTVL.

This chain uses TRBV15 with TRBJ2-1; D is undetermined. The V end lost 4 bases, the J end lost 10 bases, and 11 bases lay between the germline ends. CDR3 size: 12 residues. The germline V gene has CDR1 LNHNV and CDR2 YYDKDF (reference sequence). The CDR3 loop is CATSILNGEQFF. The CDR3 DNA is TGTGCCACCAGCATCTTAAACGGGGAGCAGTTCTTC.

This clone was observed a handful of times. The rearrangement uses TRBV6-5 and TRBJ1-1; D gene unclear. V lost 8 bases to trimming and J lost 0 bases, with 16 bases between them. Germline loops: CDR1 MNHEY, CDR2 SVGAGI. CDR3 length: 15 amino acids. In DNA form, the CDR3 reads TGTGCCAGCGCCCCCCAGAGGGTGGTGAACACTGAAGCTTTCTTT. It encodes CASAPQRVVNTEAFF.

The rearrangement uses TRBV7-8 and TRBJ2-1; D uncertain. V shed 0 bases and J shed 8 bases, with 11 bases lying between them. Germline loops: CDR1 SGHVS, CDR2 FQNEAQ. The CDR3 runs to 14 residues. The CDR3 loop is CASSLAWRPDEQFF. The CDR3 bases are TGTGCCAGCAGCTTAGCGTGGCGGCCGGATGAGCAGTTCTTC.

This rearrangement joins TRBV3-1 (or the pseudogene TRBV3-2) to TRBJ2-2, with D perhaps matching TRBD2 (6 bases). Germline CDR1 and CDR2: LGHDT and YNNKEL (reference sequence). Trimming stripped 0 bases from V and 2 bases from J, with 10 bases between. The CDR3 contains 16 residues. CDR3 in amino acids: CASSQDPGTNTGELFF. The CDR3 bases are TGTGCCAGCAGCCAAGATCCGGGGACTAACACCGGGGAGCTGTTTTTT.

The gene calls are TRBV29-1 and TRBJ2-3, with 9 bases fitting TRBD1. In germline, CDR1 is SQVTM, CDR2 ANQGSEA. V trimming: 7 bases; J trimming: 4 bases; junction bases outside the gene matches: 3. The CDR3 has 12 amino acids. CDR3 DNA sequence: TGCAGCGCACAGGGGGCCCCAGATACGCAGTATTTT. This translates into CSAQGAPDTQYF.